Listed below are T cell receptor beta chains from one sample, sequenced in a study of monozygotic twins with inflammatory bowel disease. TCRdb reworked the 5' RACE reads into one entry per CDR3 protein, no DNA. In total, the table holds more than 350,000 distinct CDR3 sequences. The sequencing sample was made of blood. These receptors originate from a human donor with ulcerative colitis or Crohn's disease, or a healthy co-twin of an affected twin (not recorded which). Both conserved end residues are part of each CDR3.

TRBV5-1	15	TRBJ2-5	CASSRTGTGEETQYF
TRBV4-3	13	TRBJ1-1	CASSPSILSEAFF
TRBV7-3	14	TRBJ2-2	CASSTQGYTGELFF
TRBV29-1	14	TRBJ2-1	CSVRWSGIINEQFF
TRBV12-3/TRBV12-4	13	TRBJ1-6	CASIQGGNSPLHF
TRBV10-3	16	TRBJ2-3	CAISDTQAGAEGTQYF
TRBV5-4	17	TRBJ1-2	CASSLLATSLASYGYTF
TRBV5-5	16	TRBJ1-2	CASSSLIAAVRHGYTF
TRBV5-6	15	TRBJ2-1	CASSFEAGPSTEQFF
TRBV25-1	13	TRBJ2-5	CASRTSGQETQYF
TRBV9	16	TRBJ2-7	CASSVNPADNSYEQYF
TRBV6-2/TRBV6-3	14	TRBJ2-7	CASSYAGWFNEQYF
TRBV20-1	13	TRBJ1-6	CSASRDRDSPLHF
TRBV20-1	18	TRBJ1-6	CSASRRGLEGLPGSPLHF
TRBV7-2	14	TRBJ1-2	CASSYQDRDYGYTF